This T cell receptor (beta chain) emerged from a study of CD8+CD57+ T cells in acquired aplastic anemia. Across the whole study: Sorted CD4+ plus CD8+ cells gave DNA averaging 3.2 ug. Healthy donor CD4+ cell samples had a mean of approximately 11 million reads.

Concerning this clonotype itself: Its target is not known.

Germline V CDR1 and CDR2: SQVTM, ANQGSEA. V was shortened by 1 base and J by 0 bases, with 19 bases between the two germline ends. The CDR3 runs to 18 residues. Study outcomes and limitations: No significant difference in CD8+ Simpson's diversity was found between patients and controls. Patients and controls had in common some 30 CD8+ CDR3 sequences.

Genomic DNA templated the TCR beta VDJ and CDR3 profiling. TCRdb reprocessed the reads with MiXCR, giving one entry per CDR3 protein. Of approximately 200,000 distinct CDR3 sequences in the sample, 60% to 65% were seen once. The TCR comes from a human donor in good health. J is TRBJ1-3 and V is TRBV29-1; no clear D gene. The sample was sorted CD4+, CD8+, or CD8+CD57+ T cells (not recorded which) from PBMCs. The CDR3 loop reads CSVEVRQSQPYSGNTIYF. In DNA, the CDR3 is TGCAGCGTTGAAGTACGGCAGTCGCAACCATACTCTGGAAACACCATATATTTT.